The 13 T cell receptor beta chains given below trace back to one sample, sequenced in a study of blood T cell repertoires in COVID-19. This table comes from immunoSEQ multiplex PCR, and its TCRdb copy is limited to in-frame clones, with some not included. The table has some 220,000 clones, less than 90% seen once; the top ten hold around 18%. The sample taken for sequencing was peripheral blood. These receptors all come from a woman of 80 years or more with active or convalescent COVID-19.

V is TRBV6-6 and J is TRBJ1-3, with 10 bases matching TRBD1. CDR3 length: 16 residues. The V gene end was trimmed by 0 bases and the J gene end by 2 bases; junction bases not matched to a gene: 1. Germline V gives CDR1 MNHNY, CDR2 SVGAGI (reference sequence). CDR3 DNA: TGTGCCAGCAGTTACTCGACAGGGGGCGCTGGAAACACCATATATTTT. Residues: CASSYSTGGAGNTIYF.

This clone was found once. The V call is TRBV18, the J call TRBJ1-4; D is ambiguous. The CDR3 totals 17 residues. Germline V CDR1 and CDR2: KGHSH, LQKENI. Trimming shortened V by 1 base and J by 10 bases, and 22 bases separated the two germline ends. In DNA form, the CDR3 reads TGTGCCAGCTCACCACTCCCCCAGTCCAACTTGCGGGGAAAACTGTTTTTT. Translated: CASSPLPQSNLRGKLFF.

This chain uses TRBV5-1 with TRBJ2-1; tentatively, D is TRBD2 (6 bases). The CDR3 is made up of 15 amino acids. Germline lookup yields CDR1 SGHRS and CDR2 YFSETQ. V was trimmed by 3 bases and J by 8 bases, leaving 18 bases between them. The CDR3 loop reads CASSSGTGAGDEQFF. CDR3 bases: TGCGCCAGCAGCTCCGGGACTGGGGCTGGGGATGAGCAGTTCTTC.

CDR3 sequence: CASSTGQGVGGYTF. The CDR3 DNA is TGTGCCAGCAGCACTGGACAGGGGGTAGGTGGCTACACCTTC. This chain joins TRBV5-4 and TRBJ1-2; TRBD1 matches 10 bases. With V trimmed by 4 bases and J by 7 bases, 7 bases remained unmatched. The CDR3 runs 14 residues. CDR1 SGHNT and CDR2 YYREEE come from the germline V gene (reference sequence).

The rearrangement links TRBV29-1 to TRBJ2-4, with 9 bases lining up with TRBD2. The CDR3 loop spans 15 amino acids. Germline lookup yields CDR1 SQVTM and CDR2 ANQGSEA. V shed 3 bases, J shed 6 bases, and the junction held 9 bases outside the gene matches. CDR3: CSVEPLAGSGNIQYF. In DNA form, the CDR3 reads TGCAGCGTTGAGCCTCTAGCGGGATCCGGAAACATTCAGTACTTC.

This clone was picked up one time. The rearrangement uses TRBV9 and TRBJ1-5; 7 bases match TRBD1. The CDR3 spans 14 residues. The germline V gene encodes CDR1 SGDLS and CDR2 YYNGEE. V lost 0 bases and J lost 4; bases outside the gene matches: 1. CDR3 sequence reads: CASSVGDRNQPQHF. The CDR3 bases are TGTGCCAGCAGCGTAGGGGACAGAAATCAGCCCCAGCATTTT.

This sequence joins TRBV28 and TRBJ2-5; 8 nucleotides agree with TRBD2. Trimming at V came to 6 bases and at J to 3 bases, leaving 3 bases not matched to a gene. Per the germline V gene, CDR1 is MDHEN and CDR2 is SYDVKM. CDR3 length: 13 amino acids. The CDR3 region is CASSRGGEETQYF. DNA for the CDR3: TGTGCCAGCAGCCGGGGGGGTGAAGAGACCCAGTACTTC.

This clone was observed a few times. The J gene is TRBJ2-1, the V gene TRBV9; TRBD1 matches at 8 bases. The CDR3 sequence is 17 residues long. J lost 3 bases, V lost 2 bases, and 10 bases had no gene match. Germline loops: CDR1 SGDLS, CDR2 YYNGEE. CDR3 amino acids: CASSVGQGAGGYNEQFF. Written as DNA, the CDR3 is TGTGCCAGCAGCGTCGGGCAGGGGGCCGGTGGCTACAATGAGCAGTTCTTC.

The rearrangement links TRBV6-2 or TRBV6-3 to TRBJ2-1, with 10 bases fitting TRBD2. CDR1 is MNHEY, CDR2 SVGEGT, per germline. The V gene end was trimmed by 6 bases and the J gene end by 7 bases; junction bases not matched to a gene: 9. The CDR3 loop spans 15 amino acids. Here the CDR3 reads CASSPTSGVINEQFF. DNA for the CDR3: TGTGCCAGCAGCCCCACTAGCGGGGTAATTAATGAGCAGTTCTTC.

This rearrangement joins TRBV15 to TRBJ2-7; the D is unclear. CDR1 is LNHNV, CDR2 YYDKDF, per germline (reference sequence). V was clipped by 0 bases and J by 0 bases, with 9 bases between them. CDR3 length: 15 residues. The CDR3 region has the DNA TGTGCCACCAGCAGAGATGGCGGAAGCTCCTACGAGCAGTACTTC. It encodes CATSRDGGSSYEQYF.

This clone was found a few times. This chain uses TRBV10-1 with TRBJ2-7; TRBD2 is a possible D gene (5 bases). V lost 2 bases to trimming and J lost 3 bases, with 8 bases between them. The CDR3 consists of 13 residues. Germline V lookup: CDR1 WNHNN, CDR2 SYGVQD (reference sequence). Here the CDR3 DNA reads TGCGCCAGCAGTGAGGAGGGTTACTACGAGCAGTACTTC. Protein: CASSEEGYYEQYF.

The chain has TRBV5-1 and TRBJ2-7; 11 bases are shared with TRBD2. The CDR3 runs 18 residues. CDR1 and CDR2 (germline): SGHRS, YFSETQ. V gave up 0 bases and J gave up 1 base; unmatched junction bases: 9. In DNA form, the CDR3 reads TGCGCCAGCAGCTTGGTGCCTACTAGCGGGGGACCGTCCTACGAGCAGTACTTC. Its protein is CASSLVPTSGGPSYEQYF.

This sequence joins TRBV6-5 and TRBJ1-4; 8 bases are a match to TRBD1. Germline V CDR1 and CDR2: MNHEY, SVGAGI. This CDR3 region has 14 residues. J was trimmed by 1 base and V by 6 bases; bases with no gene match: 1. The DNA of the CDR3 is TGTGCCAGCAGGGACAGGGTAACTAATGAAAAACTGTTTTTT. Its translation is CASRDRVTNEKLFF.